This record looks at one T cell receptor beta chain sequence and its context. Produced via immunoSEQ multiplex PCR; TCRdb's table is partial and in-frame only. The top ten clones hold under 3% of a sample with more than 90,000 clones, less than 80% of them seen once. Germline values: CDR1 MGHRA, CDR2 YSYEKL. V lost 2 bases and J lost 5, with 7 bases in between. The CDR3 totals 14 residues. This sample is drawn from a study of blood T cell repertoires in COVID-19. Study background: The study drew acute and convalescent COVID-19 samples from the United States, Italy and Spain.

V gene TRBV4-1 combines with J gene TRBJ1-6; maybe TRBD1 (5 bases). The sequence derives from a man aged 45-60 years with acute or convalescent COVID-19. The material sequenced was peripheral blood. The CDR3 loop is CASSQLQDNSPLHF. DNA for the CDR3: TGCGCCAGCAGCCAATTACAGGATAATTCACCCCTCCACTTT.